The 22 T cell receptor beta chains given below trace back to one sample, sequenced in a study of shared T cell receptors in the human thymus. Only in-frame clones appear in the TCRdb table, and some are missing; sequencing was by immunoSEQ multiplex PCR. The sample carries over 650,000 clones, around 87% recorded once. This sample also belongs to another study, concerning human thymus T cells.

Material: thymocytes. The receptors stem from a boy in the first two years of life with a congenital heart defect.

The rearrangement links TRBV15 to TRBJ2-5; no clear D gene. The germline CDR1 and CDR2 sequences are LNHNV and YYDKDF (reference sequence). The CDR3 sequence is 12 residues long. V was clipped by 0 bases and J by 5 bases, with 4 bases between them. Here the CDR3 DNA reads TGTGCCACCAGCAGAGATCCGGAGACCCAGTACTTC. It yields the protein CATSRDPETQYF.

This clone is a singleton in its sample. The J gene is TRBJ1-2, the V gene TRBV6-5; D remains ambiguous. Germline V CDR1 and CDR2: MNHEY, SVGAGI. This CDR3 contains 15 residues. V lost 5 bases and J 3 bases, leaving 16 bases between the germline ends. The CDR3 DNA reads TGTGCCAGCAGTCCGAGACAACCCACATACTATGGCTACACCTTC. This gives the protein CASSPRQPTYYGYTF.

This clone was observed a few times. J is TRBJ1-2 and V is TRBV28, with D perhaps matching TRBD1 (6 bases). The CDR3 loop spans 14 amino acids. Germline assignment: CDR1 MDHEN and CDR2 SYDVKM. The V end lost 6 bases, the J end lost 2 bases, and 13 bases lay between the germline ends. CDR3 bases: TGTGCCAGCAGACCCCGGGGGGGCAACTATGGCTACACCTTC. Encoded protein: CASRPRGGNYGYTF.

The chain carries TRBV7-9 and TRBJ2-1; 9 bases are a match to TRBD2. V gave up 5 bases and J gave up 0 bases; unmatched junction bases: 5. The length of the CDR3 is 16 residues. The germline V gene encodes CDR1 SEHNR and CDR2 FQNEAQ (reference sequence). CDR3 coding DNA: TGTGCCAGCAGCCGGAATAGCGGGAGCTCCTACAATGAGCAGTTCTTC. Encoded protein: CASSRNSGSSYNEQFF.

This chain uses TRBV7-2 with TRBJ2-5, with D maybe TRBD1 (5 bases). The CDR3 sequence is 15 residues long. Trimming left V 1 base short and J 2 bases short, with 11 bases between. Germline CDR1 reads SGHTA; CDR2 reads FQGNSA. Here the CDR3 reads CASSLEGIQQETQYF. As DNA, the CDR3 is TGTGCCAGCAGCTTAGAGGGGATCCAACAAGAGACCCAGTACTTC.

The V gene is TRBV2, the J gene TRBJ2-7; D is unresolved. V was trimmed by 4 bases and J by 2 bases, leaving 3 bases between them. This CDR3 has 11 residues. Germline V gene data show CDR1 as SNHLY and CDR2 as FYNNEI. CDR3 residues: CASSAAYEQYF. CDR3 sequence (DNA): TGTGCCAGCAGTGCAGCCTACGAGCAGTACTTC.

This CDR3 is CASSLPLAGSSYNEQFF. Here the CDR3 DNA reads TGTGCCAGCAGTTTGCCCCTAGCGGGGAGCTCCTACAATGAGCAGTTCTTC. The genes are TRBV28 and TRBJ2-1; TRBD2 matches 9 bases. The CDR3 covers 17 residues. V gave up 3 bases and J gave up 0 bases; unmatched junction bases: 6. The germline V gene has CDR1 MDHEN and CDR2 SYDVKM.

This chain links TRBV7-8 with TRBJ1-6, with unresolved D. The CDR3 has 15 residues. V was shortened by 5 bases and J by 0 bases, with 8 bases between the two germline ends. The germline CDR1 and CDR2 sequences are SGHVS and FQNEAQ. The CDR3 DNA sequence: TGTGCCAGCAGCCCGGGTAGCTCCTATAATTCACCCCTCCACTTT. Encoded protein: CASSPGSSYNSPLHF.

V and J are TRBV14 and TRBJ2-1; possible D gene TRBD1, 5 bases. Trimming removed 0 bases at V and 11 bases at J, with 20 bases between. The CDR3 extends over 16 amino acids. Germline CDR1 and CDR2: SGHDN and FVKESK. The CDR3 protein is CASSQEWARRGHQQFF. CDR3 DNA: TGTGCCAGCAGCCAAGAATGGGCAAGGCGAGGACACCAGCAGTTCTTC.

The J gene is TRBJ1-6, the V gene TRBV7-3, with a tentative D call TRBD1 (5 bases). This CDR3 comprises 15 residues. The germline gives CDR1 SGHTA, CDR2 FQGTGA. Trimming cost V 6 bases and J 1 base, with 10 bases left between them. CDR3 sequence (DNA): TGTGCCAGCAGGGGGCACCCATCCTATAATTCACCCCTCCACTTT. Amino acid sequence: CASRGHPSYNSPLHF.

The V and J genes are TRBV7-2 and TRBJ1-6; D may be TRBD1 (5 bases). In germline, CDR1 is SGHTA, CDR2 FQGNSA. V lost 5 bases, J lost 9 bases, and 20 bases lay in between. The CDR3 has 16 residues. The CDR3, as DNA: TGTGCCAGCAGCCCGACCCCGGGGGAAGAAGGTTCACCCCTCCACTTT. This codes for CASSPTPGEEGSPLHF.

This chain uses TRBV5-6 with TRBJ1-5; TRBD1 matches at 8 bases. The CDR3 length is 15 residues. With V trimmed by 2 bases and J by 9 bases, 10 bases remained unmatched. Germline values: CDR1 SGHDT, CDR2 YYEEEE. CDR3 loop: CASSFDDRGPPPQHF. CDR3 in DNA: TGTGCCAGCAGCTTCGATGACAGGGGACCGCCGCCCCAGCATTTT.

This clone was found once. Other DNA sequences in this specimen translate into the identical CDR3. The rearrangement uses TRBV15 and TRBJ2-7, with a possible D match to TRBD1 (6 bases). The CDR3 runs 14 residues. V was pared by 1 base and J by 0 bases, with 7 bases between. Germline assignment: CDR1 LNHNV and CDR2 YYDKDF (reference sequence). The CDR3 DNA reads TGTGCCACCAGCAGAGGGGACACCTCCTACGAGCAGTACTTC. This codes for CATSRGDTSYEQYF.

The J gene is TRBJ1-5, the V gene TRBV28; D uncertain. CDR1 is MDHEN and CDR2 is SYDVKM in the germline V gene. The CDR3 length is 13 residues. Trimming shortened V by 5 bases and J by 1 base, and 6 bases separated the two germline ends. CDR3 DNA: TGTGCCAGCAGTCCTCGGAGCAATCAGCCCCAGCATTTT. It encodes CASSPRSNQPQHF. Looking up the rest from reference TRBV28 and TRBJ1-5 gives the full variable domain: DVKVTQSSRYLVKRTGEKVFLECVQDMDHENMFWYRQDPGLGLRLIYFSYDVKMKEKGDIPEGYSVSREKKERFSLILESASTNQTSMYLCASSPRSNQPQHFGDGTRLSIL.

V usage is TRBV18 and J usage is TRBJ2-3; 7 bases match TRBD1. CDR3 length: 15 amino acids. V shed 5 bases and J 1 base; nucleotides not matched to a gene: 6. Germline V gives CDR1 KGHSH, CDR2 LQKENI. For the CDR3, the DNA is TGTGCCAGCTCAACGACCGGACAGGGCACAGATACGCAGTATTTT. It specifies CASSTTGQGTDTQYF.

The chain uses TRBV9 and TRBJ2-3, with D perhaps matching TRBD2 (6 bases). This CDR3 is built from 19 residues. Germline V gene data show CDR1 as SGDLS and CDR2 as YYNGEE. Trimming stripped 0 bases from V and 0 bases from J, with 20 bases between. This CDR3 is CASSVGEGLAYASTDTQYF. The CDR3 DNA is TGTGCCAGCAGCGTAGGAGAGGGGCTAGCGTATGCTAGCACAGATACGCAGTATTTT.

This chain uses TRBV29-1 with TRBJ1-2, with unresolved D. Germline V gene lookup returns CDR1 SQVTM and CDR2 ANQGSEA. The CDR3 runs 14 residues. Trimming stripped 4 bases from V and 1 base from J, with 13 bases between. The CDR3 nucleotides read TGCAGCGTTGTGCGGGTTACGATTAACTATGGCTACACCTTC. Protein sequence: CSVVRVTINYGYTF.

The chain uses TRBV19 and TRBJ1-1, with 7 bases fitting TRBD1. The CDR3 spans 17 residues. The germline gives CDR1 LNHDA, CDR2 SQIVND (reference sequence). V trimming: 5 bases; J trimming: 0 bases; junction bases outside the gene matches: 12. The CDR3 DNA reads TGTGCCAGTAGTGCGGGACAGTGCGAGGATATGAACACTGAAGCTTTCTTT. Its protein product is CASSAGQCEDMNTEAFF.

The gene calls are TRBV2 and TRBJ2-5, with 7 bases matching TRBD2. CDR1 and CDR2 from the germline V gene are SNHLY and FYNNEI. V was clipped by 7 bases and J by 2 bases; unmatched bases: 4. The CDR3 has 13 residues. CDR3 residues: CASKRGLQETQYF. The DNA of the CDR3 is TGTGCCAGCAAGCGGGGACTTCAAGAGACCCAGTACTTC.

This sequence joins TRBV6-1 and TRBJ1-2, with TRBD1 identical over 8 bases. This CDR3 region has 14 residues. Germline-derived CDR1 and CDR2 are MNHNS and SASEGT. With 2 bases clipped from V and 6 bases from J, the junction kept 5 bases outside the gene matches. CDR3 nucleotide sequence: TGTGCCAGCAGTGAATCCGGACAGGGTAATGGCTACACCTTC. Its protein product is CASSESGQGNGYTF.

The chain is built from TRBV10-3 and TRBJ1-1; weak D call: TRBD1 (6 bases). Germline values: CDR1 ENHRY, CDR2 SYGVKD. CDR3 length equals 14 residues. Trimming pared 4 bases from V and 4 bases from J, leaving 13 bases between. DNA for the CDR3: TGTGCCATCAGTGGGGGGGGGCAGAGCACTGAAGCTTTCTTT. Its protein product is CAISGGGQSTEAFF.

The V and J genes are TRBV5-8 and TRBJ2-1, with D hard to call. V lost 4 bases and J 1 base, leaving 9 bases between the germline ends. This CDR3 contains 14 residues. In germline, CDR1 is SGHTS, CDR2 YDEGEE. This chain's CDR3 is CASSRARSYNEQFF. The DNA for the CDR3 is TGTGCCAGCAGCCGCGCCCGGTCCTACAATGAGCAGTTCTTC.